This T cell receptor beta chain is drawn from a study of human T cells and chemical hapten exposure. Study in general: Patients had diphenylcyclopropenone applied to the scalp weekly throughout the approximately 24-week study.

Study results and limitations: Expanded TCRs made up significantly more big CDR3 similarity clusters than controls did.

The V end lost 3 bases, the J end lost 9 bases, and 18 bases lay between the germline ends. The length of the CDR3 is 14 residues. Per the germline V gene, CDR1 is LGHDT and CDR2 is YNNKEL (reference sequence). The table lists this clonotype with many counts. Its target is unknown. TCRdb ran MiXCR on the RACE reads and lists one entry per CDR3 protein. The data contain fewer than 300,000 distinct CDR3 sequences, 7.5% to 9% of them singletons. Noted time point: pre-sensitization, week 0. Regarding treatment: therapeutic diphenylcyclopropenone sensitization with weekly scalp DPC. This chain connects TRBV3-1 to TRBJ2-7; a weak D match, TRBD1 (6 bases). This TCR derives from a middle-aged woman with alopecia areata. Some clones in this sample may be carry-over from other donors' samples. The source material was whole blood, sampled in connection with sensitization to the hapten diphenylcyclopropenone (DPC). CDR3 in amino acids: CASSQNRLGHGQYF. DNA for the CDR3: TGTGCCAGCAGCCAGAACAGGCTGGGACACGGGCAGTACTTC.